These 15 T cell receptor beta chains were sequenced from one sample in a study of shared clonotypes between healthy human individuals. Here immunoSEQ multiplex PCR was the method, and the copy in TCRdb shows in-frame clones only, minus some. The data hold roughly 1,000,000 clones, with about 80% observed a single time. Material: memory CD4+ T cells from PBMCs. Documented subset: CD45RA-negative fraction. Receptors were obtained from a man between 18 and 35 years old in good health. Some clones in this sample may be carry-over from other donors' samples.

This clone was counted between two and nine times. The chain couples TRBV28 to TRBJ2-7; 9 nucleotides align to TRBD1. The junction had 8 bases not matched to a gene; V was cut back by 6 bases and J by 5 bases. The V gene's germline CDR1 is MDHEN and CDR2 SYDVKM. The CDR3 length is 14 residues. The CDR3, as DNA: TGTGCCAGCAGCTTACCGGACAGGGGCCACGAGCAGTACTTC. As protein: CASSLPDRGHEQYF.

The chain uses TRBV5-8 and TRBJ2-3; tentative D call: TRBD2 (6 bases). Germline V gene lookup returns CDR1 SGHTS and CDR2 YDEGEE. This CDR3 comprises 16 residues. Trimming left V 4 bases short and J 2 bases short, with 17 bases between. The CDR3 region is CASSLTGLAHTDTQYF. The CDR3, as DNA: TGTGCCAGCAGCCTGACCGGGCTAGCGCACACAGATACGCAGTATTTT.

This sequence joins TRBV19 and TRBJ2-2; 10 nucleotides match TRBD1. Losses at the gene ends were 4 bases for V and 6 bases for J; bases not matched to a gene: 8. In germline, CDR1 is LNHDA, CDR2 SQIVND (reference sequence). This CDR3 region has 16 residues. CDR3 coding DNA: TGTGCCAGTAGTAGAAGACAGGGGGCCCAGCCCGGGGAGCTGTTTTTT. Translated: CASSRRQGAQPGELFF. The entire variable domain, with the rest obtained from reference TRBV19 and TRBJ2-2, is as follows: DGGITQSPKYLFRKEGQNVTLSCEQNLNHDAMYWYRQDPGQGLRLIYYSQIVNDFQKGDIAEGYSVSREKKESFPLTVTSAQKNPTAFYLCASSRRQGAQPGELFFGEGSRLTVL.

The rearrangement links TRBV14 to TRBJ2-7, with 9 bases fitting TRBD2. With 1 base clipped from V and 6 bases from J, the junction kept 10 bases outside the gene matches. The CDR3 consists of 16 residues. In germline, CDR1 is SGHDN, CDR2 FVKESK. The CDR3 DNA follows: TGTGCCAGCAGCCAAGGGCCAGCGGGAGGTTCACTCGAGCAGTACTTC. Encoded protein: CASSQGPAGGSLEQYF.

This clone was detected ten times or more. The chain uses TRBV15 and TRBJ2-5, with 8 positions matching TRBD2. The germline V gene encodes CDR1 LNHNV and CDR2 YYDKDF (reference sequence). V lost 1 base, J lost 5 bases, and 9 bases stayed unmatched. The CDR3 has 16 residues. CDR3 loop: CATSRGGGGYKETQYF. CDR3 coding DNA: TGTGCCACCAGCAGAGGGGGCGGGGGGTATAAGGAGACCCAGTACTTC. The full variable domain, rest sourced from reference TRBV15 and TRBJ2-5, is DAMVIQNPRYQVTQFGKPVTLSCSQTLNHNVMYWYQQKSSQAPKLLFHYYDKDFNNEADTPDNFQSRRPNTSFCFLDIRSPGLGDTAMYLCATSRGGGGYKETQYFGPGTRLLVL.

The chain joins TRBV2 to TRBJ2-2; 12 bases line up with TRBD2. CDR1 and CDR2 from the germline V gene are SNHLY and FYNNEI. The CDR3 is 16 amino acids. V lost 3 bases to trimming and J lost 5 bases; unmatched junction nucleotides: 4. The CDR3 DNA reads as TGTGCCAGCAGTGAGGGACTAGCGGGTAAAACCGGGGAGCTGTTTTTT. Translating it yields CASSEGLAGKTGELFF.

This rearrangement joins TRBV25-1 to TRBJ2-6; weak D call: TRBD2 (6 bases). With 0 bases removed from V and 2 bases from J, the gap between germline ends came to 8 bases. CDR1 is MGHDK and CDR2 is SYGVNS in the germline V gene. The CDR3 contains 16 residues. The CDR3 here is CASSEYSGAGANVLTF. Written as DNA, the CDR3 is TGTGCCAGCAGTGAATACTCGGGGGCTGGGGCCAACGTCCTGACTTTC.

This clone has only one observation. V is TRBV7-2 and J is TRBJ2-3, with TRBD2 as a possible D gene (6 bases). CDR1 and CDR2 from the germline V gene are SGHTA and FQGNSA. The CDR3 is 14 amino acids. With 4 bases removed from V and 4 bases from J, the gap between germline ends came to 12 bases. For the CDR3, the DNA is TGTGCCAGCAGCTCCTACCTAGCGTCAGATACGCAGTATTTT. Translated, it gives CASSSYLASDTQYF.

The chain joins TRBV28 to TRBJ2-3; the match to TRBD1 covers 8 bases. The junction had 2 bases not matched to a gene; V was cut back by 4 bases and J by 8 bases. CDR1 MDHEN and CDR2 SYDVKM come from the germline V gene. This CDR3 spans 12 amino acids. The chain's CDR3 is CASSSDRGTQYF. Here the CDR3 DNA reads TGTGCCAGCAGTTCCGACAGGGGTACGCAGTATTTT.

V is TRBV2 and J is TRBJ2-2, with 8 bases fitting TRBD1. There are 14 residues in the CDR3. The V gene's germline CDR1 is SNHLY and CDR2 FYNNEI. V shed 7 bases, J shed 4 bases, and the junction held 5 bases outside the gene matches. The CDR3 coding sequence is TGTGCCAGCAACAAACAGGGGGGCACCGGGGAGCTGTTTTTT. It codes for CASNKQGGTGELFF.

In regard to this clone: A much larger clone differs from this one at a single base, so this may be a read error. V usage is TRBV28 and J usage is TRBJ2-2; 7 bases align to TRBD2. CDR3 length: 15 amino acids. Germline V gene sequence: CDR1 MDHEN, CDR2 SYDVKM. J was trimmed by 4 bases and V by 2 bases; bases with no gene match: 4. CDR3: CASSLAGVGTGELFF. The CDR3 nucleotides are TGTGCCAGCAGTTTAGCGGGAGTGGGCACCGGGGAGCTGTTTTTT.

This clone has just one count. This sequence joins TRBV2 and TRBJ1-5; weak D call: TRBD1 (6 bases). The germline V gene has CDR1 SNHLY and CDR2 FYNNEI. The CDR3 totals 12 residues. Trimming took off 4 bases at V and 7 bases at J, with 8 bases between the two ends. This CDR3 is CASSAGDQPQHF. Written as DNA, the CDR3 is TGTGCCAGCAGTGCAGGGGACCAGCCCCAGCATTTT.

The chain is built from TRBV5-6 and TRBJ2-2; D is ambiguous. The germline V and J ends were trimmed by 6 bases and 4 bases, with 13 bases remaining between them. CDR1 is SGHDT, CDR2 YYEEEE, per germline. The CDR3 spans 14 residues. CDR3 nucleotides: TGTGCCAGCAACCCGGGCCTGGGCACCGGGGAGCTGTTTTTT. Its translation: CASNPGLGTGELFF.

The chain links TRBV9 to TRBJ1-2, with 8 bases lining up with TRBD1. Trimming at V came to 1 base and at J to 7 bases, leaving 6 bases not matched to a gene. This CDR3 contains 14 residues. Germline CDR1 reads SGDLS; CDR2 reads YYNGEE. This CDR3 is CASSVTGGDVGYTF. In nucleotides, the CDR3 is TGTGCCAGCAGCGTAACAGGGGGGGATGTTGGCTACACCTTC.

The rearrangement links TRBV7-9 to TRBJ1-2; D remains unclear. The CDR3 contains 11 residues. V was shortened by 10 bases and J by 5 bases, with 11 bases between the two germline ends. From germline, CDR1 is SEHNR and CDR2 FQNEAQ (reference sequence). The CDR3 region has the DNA TGTGCCACCCAAGGCGGGTATGGCTACACCTTC. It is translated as CATQGGYGYTF.